This TCR beta chain was observed in a study of CD8 T cells in ankylosing spondylitis. Overall study findings and caveats: About 8 highly homologous variants made up a TCR beta motif, and this motif appeared characteristic of ankylosing spondylitis blood. Disease-linked clones proved CD8+ and comparatively uncommon in peripheral blood.

This clonotype appeared many times. Its antigen is undetermined. The authors made TCR beta libraries by quantitative 5'-RACE with molecular barcodes. TCRdb ran MiXCR on the 5' RACE reads and lists one entry per CDR3 protein. The table lists under 950,000 distinct CDR3 sequences, 15% to 20% of them singletons, with under 20% in the top ten. The CDR3 totals 14 residues. J gave up 0 bases and V 3 bases, and 1 base lay outside the gene matches. The clonotype was recovered from a male donor with ankylosing spondylitis. The V call is TRBV12-3 or TRBV12-4, the J call TRBJ1-1; 7 nucleotides line up with TRBD1. Sequencing was performed on blood, either unsorted or a sorted T cell fraction (not recorded which). CDR3 in amino acids: CASSFGTVNTEAFF. The CDR3 DNA follows: TGTGCCAGCAGTTTCGGGACAGTGAACACTGAAGCTTTCTTT.